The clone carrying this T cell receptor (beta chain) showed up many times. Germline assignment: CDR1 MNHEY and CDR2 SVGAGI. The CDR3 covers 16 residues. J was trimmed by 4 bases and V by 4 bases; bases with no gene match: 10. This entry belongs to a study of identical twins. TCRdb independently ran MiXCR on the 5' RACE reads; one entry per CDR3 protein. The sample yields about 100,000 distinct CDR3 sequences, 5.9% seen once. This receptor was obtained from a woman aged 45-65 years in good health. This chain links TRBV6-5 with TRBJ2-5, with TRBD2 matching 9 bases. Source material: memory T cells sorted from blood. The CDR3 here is CASSWGDSGSGETQYF. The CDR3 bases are TGTGCCAGCAGTTGGGGGGATAGCGGGAGTGGAGAGACCCAGTACTTC.